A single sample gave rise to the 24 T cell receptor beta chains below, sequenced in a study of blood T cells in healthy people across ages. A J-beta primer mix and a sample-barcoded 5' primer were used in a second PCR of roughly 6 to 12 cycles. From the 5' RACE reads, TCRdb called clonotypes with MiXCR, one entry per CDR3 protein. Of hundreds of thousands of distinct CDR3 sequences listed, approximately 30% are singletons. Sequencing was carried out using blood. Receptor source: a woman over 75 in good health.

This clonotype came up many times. CDR3 in DNA: TGTGCCAGCAGCCAAGATGGGGTATTTCAGCCCCAGCATTTT. Translated: CASSQDGVFQPQHF. The chain links TRBV3-1 to TRBJ1-5; no definite D call. Germline values: CDR1 LGHDT, CDR2 YNNKEL (reference sequence). The CDR3 extends over 14 amino acids. The V end lost 0 bases, the J end lost 6 bases, and 9 bases lay between the germline ends.

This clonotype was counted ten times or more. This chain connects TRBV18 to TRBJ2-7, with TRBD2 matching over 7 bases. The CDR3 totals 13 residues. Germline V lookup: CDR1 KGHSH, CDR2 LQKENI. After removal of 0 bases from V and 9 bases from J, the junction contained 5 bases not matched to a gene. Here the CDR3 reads CASSPPPGTTQYF. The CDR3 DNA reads TGTGCCAGCTCACCACCGCCGGGGACTACGCAGTACTTC.

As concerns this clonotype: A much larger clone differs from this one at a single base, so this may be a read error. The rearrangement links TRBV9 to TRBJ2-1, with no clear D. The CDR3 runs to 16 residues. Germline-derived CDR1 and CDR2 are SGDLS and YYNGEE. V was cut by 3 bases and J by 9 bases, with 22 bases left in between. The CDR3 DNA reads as TGTGCCAGCAGCGCCCAGCATGGGGAAGGTTTCACTGAGCAGTTCTTC. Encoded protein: CASSAQHGEGFTEQFF.

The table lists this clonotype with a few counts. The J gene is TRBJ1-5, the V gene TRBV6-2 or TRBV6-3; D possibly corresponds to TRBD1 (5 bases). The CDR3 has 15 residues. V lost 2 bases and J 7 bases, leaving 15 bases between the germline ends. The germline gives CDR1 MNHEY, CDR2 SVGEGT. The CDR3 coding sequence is TGTGCCAGCAGTTACACCGGGGGGGTCAGACAGCCCCAGCATTTT. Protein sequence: CASSYTGGVRQPQHF.

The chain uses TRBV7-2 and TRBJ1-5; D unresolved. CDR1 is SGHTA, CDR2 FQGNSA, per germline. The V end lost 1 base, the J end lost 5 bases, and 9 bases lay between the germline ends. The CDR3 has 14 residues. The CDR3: CASSLVWGDQPQHF. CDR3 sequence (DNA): TGTGCCAGCAGCTTAGTGTGGGGAGATCAGCCCCAGCATTTT.

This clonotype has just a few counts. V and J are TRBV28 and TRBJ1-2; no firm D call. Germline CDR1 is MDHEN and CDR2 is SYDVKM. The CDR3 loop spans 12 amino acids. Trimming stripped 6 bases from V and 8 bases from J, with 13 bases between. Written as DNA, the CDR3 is TGTGCCAGCAGCCTGAAAGTTCAGGGCTACACCTTC. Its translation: CASSLKVQGYTF.

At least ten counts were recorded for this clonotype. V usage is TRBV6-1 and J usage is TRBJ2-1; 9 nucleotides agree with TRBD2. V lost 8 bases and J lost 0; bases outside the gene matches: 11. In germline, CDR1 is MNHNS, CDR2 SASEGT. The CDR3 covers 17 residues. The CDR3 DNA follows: TGTGCCAGCGCGGCGGCTAGCGGGGCCGCCTCCTACAATGAGCAGTTCTTC. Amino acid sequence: CASAAASGAASYNEQFF.

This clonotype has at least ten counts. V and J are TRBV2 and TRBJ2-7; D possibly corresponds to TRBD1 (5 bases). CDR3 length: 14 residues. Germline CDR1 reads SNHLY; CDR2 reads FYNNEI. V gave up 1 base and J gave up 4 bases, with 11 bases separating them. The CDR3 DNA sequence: TGTGCCAGCAGTGAAGTACGAGACAGATACGAGCAGTACTTC. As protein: CASSEVRDRYEQYF.

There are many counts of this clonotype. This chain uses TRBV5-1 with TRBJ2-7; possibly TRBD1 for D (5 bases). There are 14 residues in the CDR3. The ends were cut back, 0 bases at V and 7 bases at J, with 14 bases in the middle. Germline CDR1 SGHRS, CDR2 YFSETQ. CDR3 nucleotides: TGCGCCAGCAGCTTGGCCGCCAGGGCAAGGGAGCAGTACTTC. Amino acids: CASSLAARAREQYF.

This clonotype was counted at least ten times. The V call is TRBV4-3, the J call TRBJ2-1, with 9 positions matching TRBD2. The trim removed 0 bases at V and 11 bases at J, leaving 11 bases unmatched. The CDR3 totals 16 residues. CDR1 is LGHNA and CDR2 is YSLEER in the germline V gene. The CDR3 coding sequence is TGCGCCAGCAGCCAAGAGGCGGGGCTAGCGGGGACTAAGCAGTTCTTC. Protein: CASSQEAGLAGTKQFF.

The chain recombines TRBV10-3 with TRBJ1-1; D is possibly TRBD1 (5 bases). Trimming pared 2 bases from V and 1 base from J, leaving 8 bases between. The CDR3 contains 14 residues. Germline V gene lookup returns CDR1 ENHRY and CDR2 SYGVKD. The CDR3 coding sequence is TGTGCCATCAGTGAGAAAACAGGGAACACTGAAGCTTTCTTT. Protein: CAISEKTGNTEAFF.

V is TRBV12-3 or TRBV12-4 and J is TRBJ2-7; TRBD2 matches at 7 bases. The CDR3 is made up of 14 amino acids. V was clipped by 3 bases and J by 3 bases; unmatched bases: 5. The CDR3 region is CASSFGGDFYEQYF. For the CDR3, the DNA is TGTGCCAGCAGTTTTGGGGGGGATTTCTACGAGCAGTACTTC.

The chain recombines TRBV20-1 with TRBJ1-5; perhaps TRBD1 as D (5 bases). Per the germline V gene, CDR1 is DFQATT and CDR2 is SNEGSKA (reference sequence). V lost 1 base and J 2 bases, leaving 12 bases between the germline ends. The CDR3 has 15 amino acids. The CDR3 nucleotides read TGCAGTGCTAGAGGTACGGGGACCCGCAATCAGCCCCAGCATTTT. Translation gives CSARGTGTRNQPQHF.

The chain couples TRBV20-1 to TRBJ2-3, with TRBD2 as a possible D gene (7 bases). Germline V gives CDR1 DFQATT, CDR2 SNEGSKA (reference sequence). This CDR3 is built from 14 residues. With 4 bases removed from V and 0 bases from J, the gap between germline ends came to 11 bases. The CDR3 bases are TGCAGTGCTATTCGGGGGGCGAGCACAGATACGCAGTATTTT. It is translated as CSAIRGASTDTQYF.

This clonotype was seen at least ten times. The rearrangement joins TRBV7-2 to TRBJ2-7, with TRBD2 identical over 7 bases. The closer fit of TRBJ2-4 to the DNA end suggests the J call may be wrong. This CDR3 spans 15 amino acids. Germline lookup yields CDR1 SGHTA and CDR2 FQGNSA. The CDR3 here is CASSLAGGWLDIQYF. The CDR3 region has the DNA TGTGCCAGCAGCTTAGCGGGGGGGTGGTTGGACATTCAGTACTTC.

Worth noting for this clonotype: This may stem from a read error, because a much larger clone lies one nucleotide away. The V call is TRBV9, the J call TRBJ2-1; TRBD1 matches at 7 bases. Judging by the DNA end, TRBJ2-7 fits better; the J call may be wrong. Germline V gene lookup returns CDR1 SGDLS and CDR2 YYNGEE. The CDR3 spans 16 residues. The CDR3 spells CASSVRGTSSYNEQYF. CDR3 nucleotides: TGTGCCAGCAGCGTCAGGGGGACATCATCCTACAATGAGCAGTACTTC.

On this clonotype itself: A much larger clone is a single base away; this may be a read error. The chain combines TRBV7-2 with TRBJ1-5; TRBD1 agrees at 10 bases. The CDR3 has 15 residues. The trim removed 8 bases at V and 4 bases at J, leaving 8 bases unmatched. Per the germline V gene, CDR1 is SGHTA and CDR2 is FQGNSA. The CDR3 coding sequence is TGTGCCAGCGGTCTGGGACAGGGGCCAAATCAGCCCCAGCATTTT. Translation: CASGLGQGPNQPQHF.

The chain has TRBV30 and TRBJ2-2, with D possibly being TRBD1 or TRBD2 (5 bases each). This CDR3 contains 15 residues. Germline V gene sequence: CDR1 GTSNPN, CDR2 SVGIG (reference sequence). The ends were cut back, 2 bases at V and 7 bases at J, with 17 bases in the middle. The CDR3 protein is CAWSQFRVGDGELFF. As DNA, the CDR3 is TGTGCCTGGAGTCAGTTTAGGGTGGGGGACGGGGAGCTGTTTTTT.

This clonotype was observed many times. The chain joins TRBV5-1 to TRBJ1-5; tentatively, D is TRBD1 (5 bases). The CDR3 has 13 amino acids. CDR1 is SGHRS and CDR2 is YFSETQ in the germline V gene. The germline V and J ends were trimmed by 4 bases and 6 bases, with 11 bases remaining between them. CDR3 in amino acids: CASSIRVGQPQHF. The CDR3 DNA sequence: TGCGCCAGCAGCATCAGGGTGGGTCAGCCCCAGCATTTT.

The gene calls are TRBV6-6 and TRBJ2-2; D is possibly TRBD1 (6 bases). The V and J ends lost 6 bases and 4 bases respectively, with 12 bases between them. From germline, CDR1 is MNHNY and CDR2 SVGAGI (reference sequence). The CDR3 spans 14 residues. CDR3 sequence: CASRADRSTGELFF. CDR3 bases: TGTGCCAGCAGAGCGGACAGATCCACCGGGGAGCTGTTTTTT.

The CDR3 DNA reads as TGTGCCAGCAGAGAGACTCGTGGGTCCTACAATGAGCAGTTCTTC. Translation: CASRETRGSYNEQFF. This chain joins TRBV28 and TRBJ2-1; D is undetermined. Trimming pared 6 bases from V and 1 base from J, leaving 13 bases between. The germline gives CDR1 MDHEN, CDR2 SYDVKM. The CDR3 sequence is 15 residues long. Based on the CDR3 plus reference TRBV28 and TRBJ2-1, the full variable domain is DVKVTQSSRYLVKRTGEKVFLECVQDMDHENMFWYRQDPGLGLRLIYFSYDVKMKEKGDIPEGYSVSREKKERFSLILESASTNQTSMYLCASRETRGSYNEQFFGPGTRLTVL.

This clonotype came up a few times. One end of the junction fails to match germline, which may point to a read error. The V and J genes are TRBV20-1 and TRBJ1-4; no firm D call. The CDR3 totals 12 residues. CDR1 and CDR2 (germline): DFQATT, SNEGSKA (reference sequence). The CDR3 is CSANDGNEKPFF. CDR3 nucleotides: TGCAGTGCTAATGACGGGAATGAAAAACCGTTTTTT.

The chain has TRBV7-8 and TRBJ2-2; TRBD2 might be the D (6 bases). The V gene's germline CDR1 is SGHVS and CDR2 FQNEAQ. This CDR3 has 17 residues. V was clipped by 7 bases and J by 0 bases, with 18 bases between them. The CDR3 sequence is CASIPGGSYSNTGELFF. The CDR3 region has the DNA TGTGCCAGCATCCCTGGGGGGTCTTATTCGAACACCGGGGAGCTGTTTTTT.

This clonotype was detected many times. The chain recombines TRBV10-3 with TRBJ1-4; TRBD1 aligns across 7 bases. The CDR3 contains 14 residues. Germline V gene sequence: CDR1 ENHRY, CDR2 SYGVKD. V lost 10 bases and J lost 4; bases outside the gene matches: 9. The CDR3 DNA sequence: TGTGCCACCTCAAGACAGGGAGATAATGAAAAACTGTTTTTT. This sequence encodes CATSRQGDNEKLFF.